Shown below are 6 T cell receptor beta chains from a single sample sequenced in a study of shared clonotypes between healthy human individuals. Profiling relied on immunoSEQ multiplex PCR, and the TCRdb table lists in-frame clones only, not all of them. Of over a million clones detected, more than 65% appear once; the ten largest clones hold approximately 1.5%. Source material: memory CD4+ T cells sorted from blood. Documented subset: CD45RA-negative fraction. The receptors derive from a man aged 18 to 29 in good health.

This chain links TRBV27 with TRBJ1-6, with unresolved D. Deletions cut 5 bases from V and 0 bases from J, with 17 bases between. CDR3 size: 18 residues. Per germline, CDR1 MNHEY and CDR2 SMNVEV (reference sequence). CDR3 in amino acids: CASSLDVPKSSYNSPLHF. CDR3 nucleotide sequence: TGTGCCAGCAGTCTCGATGTTCCAAAGAGCTCCTATAATTCACCCCTCCACTTT.

The chain couples TRBV7-2 to TRBJ2-2; D gene unclear. This CDR3 contains 13 residues. Germline values: CDR1 SGHTA, CDR2 FQGNSA. V dropped 2 bases and J dropped 7 bases, with 8 bases sitting between them. The DNA for the CDR3 is TGTGCCAGCAGCTTATCAGCCCGCGGGGAGCTGTTTTTT. This codes for CASSLSARGELFF.

The chain joins TRBV18 to TRBJ1-1; D gene ambiguous. The germline CDR1 and CDR2 sequences are KGHSH and LQKENI. There are 15 residues in the CDR3. With 0 bases removed from V and 2 bases from J, the gap between germline ends came to 10 bases. CDR3: CASSPPSTPNTEAFF. In nucleotides, the CDR3 is TGTGCCAGCTCACCACCGTCCACGCCTAACACTGAAGCTTTCTTT.

The chain employs TRBV5-4 and TRBJ1-5; 8 bases are a match to TRBD1. This CDR3 is 14 amino acids long. Germline values: CDR1 SGHNT, CDR2 YYREEE (reference sequence). J lost 5 bases, V lost 4 bases, and 5 bases had no gene match. The CDR3 reads CASSEQGAHQPQHF. CDR3 coding DNA: TGTGCCAGCAGCGAGCAGGGGGCACATCAGCCCCAGCATTTT.

This clone has a single count. The chain joins TRBV19 to TRBJ2-7, with 11 bases fitting TRBD2. Germline CDR1 LNHDA, CDR2 SQIVND (reference sequence). The CDR3 spans 16 residues. With V trimmed by 5 bases and J by 3 bases, 9 bases remained unmatched. The CDR3 loop is CASSGGTSGLHYEQYF. The DNA of the CDR3 is TGTGCCAGTAGTGGAGGGACTAGCGGACTCCACTACGAGCAGTACTTC.

This chain uses TRBV5-1 with TRBJ2-5; TRBD2 matches at 9 bases. The DNA end is more similar to TRBJ2-7, so the J call may be wrong. Looked up from germline, CDR1 is SGHRS and CDR2 is YFSETQ. The CDR3 runs to 16 residues. The CDR3 is CASSLAVTSGTYEQYF. The CDR3 bases are TGCGCCAGCAGCTTGGCCGTGACTAGCGGAACCTACGAGCAGTACTTC.